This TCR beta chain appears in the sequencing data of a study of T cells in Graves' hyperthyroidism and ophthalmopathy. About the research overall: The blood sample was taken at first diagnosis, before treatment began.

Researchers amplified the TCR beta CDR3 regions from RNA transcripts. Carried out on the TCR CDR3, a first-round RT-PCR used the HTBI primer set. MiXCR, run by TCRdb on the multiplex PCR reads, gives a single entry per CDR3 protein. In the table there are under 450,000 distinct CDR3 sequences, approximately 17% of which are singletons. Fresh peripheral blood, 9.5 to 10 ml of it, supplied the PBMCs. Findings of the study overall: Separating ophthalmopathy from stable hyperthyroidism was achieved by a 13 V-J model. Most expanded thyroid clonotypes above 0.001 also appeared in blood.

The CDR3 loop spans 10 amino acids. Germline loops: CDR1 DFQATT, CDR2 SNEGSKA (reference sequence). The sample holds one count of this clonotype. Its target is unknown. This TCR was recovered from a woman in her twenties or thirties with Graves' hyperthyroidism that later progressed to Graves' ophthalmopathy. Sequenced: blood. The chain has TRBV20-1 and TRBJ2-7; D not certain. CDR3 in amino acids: CRQSSYEQYF. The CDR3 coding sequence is TGCAGACAAAGCTCCTACGAGCAGTACTTC.